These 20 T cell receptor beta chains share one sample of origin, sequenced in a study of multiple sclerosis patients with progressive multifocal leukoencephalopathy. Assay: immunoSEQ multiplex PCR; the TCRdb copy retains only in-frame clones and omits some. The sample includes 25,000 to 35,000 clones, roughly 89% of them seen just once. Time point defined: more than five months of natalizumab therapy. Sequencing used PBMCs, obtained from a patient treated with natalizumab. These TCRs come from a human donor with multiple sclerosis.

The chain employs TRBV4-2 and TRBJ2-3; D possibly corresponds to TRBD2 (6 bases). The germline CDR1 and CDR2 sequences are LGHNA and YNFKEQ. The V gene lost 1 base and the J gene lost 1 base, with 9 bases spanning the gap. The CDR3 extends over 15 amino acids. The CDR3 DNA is TGTGCCAGCAGCCAAGTGTCTAGCGGCACAGATACGCAGTATTTT. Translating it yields CASSQVSSGTDTQYF.

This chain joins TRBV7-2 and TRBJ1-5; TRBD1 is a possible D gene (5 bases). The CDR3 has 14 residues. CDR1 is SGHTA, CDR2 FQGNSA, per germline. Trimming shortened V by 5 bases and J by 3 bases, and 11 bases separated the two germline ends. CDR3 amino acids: CASSLDNPNQPQHF. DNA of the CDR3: TGTGCCAGCAGCCTGGACAACCCCAATCAGCCCCAGCATTTT.

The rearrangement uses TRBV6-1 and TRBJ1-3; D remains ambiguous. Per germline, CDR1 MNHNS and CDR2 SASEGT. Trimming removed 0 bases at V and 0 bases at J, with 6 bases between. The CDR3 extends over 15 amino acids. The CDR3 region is CASSEAPGSGNTIYF. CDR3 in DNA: TGTGCCAGCAGTGAAGCCCCGGGCTCTGGAAACACCATATATTTT.

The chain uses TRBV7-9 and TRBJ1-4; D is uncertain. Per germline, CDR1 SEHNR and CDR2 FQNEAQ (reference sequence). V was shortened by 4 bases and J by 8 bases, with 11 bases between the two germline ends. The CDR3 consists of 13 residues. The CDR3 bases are TGTGCCAGCAGCTGGGGTTTTGGAGAAAAACTGTTTTTT. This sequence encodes CASSWGFGEKLFF.

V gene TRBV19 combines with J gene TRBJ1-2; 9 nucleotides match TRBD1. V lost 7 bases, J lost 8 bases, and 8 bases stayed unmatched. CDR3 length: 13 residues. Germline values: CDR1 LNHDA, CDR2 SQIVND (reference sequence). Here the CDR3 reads CASTRTGTGGYTF. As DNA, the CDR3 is TGTGCCAGTACCAGGACAGGGACAGGGGGCTACACCTTC.

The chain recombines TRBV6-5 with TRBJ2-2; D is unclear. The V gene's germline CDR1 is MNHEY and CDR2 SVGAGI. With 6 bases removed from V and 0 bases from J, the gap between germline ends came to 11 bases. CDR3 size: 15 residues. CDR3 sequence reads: CASRATRANTGELFF. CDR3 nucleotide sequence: TGTGCCAGCAGAGCTACAAGGGCGAACACCGGGGAGCTGTTTTTT.

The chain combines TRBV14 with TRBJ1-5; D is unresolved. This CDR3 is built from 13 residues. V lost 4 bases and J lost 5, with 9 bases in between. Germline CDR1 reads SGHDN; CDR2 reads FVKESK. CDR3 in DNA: TGTGCCAGCAGCCTAGGTTTAGATCAGCCCCAGCATTTT. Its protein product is CASSLGLDQPQHF.

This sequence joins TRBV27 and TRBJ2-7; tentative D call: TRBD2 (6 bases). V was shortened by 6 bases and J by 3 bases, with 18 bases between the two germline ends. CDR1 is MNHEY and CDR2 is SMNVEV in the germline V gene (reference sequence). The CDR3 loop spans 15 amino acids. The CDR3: CASRAIAGLNYEQYF. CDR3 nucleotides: TGTGCCAGCAGAGCAATTGCGGGGCTAAACTACGAGCAGTACTTC.

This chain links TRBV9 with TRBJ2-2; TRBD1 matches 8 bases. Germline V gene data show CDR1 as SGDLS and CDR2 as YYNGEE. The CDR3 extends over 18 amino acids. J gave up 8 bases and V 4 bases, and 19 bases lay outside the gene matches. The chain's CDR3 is CASSPRIRQGAAVGELFF. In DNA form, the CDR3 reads TGTGCCAGCAGCCCGAGGATTCGGCAGGGGGCCGCGGTAGGGGAGCTGTTTTTT.

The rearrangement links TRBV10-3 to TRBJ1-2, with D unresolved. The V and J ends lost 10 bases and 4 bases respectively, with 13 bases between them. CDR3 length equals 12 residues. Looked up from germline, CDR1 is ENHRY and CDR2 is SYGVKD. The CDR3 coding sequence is TGTGCCACGACTGGAGGGTCCTATGGCTACACCTTC. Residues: CATTGGSYGYTF.

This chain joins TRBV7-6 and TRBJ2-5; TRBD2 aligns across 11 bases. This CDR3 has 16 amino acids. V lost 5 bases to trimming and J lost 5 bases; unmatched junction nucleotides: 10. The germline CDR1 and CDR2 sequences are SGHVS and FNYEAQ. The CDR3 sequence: CASSPTSGIGWETQYF. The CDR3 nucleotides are TGTGCCAGCAGCCCGACTAGCGGGATAGGTTGGGAGACCCAGTACTTC.

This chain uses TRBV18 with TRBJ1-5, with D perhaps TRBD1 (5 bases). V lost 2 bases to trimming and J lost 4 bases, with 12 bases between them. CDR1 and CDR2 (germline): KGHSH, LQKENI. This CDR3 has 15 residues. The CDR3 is CASSPNPGQNQPQHF. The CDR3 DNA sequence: TGTGCCAGCTCACCAAACCCCGGACAAAATCAGCCCCAGCATTTT.

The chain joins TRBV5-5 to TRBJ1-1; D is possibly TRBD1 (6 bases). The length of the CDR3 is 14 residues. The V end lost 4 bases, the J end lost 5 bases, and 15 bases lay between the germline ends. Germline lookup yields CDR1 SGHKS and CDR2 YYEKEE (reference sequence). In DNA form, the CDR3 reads TGTGCCAGCAGCCTCACGGGGGGCGGGACTGAAGCTTTCTTT. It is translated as CASSLTGGGTEAFF.

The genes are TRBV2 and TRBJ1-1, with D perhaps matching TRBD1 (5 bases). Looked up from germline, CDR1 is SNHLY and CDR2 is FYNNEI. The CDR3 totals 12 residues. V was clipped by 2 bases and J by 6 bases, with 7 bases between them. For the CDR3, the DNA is TGTGCCAGCAGTGAATGGGGGGCTGAAGCTTTCTTT. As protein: CASSEWGAEAFF.

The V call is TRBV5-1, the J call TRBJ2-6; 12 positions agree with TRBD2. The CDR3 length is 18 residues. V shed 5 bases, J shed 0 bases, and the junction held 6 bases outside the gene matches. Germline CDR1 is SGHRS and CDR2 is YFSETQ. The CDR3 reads CASRDTSGRNSGANVLTF. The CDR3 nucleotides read TGCGCCAGCAGGGACACTAGCGGGAGGAACTCTGGGGCCAACGTCCTGACTTTC.

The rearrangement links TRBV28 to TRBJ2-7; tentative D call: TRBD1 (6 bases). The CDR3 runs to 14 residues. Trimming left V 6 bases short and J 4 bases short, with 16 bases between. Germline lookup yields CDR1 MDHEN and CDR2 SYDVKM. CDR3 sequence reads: CASRSGTSIYEQYF. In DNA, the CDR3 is TGTGCCAGCAGGTCAGGGACATCGATTTACGAGCAGTACTTC.

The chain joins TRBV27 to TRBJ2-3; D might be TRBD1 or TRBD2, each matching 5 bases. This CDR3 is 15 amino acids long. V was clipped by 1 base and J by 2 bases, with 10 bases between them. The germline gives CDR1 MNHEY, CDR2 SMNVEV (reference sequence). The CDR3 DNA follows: TGTGCCAGCAGTTTATGGGACGAACACACAGATACGCAGTATTTT. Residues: CASSLWDEHTDTQYF.

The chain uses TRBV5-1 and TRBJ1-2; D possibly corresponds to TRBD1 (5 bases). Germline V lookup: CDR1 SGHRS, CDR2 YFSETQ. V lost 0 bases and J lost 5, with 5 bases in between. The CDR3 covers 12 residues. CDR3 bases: TGCGCCAGCAGCTTGGCAGGGTATGGCTACACCTTC. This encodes CASSLAGYGYTF.

CDR3: CAWSVLGTSGRGEQFF. The CDR3 nucleotides are TGTGCCTGGAGTGTACTCGGGACTAGCGGGAGGGGCGAGCAGTTCTTC. The chain carries TRBV30 and TRBJ2-1; TRBD2 matches 16 bases. Trimming took 0 bases from V and 10 from J; bases not matched to a gene: 6. CDR3 size: 16 residues. Germline CDR1 GTSNPN, CDR2 SVGIG (reference sequence).

The CDR3 spells CASSNGFNGYTF. CDR3 sequence (DNA): TGTGCCAGCAGTAACGGTTTCAATGGCTACACCTTC. This sequence joins TRBV6-1 and TRBJ1-2; no firm D call. Germline-derived CDR1 and CDR2 are MNHNS and SASEGT. Trimming pared 5 bases from V and 6 bases from J, leaving 10 bases between. The CDR3 is made up of 12 amino acids.